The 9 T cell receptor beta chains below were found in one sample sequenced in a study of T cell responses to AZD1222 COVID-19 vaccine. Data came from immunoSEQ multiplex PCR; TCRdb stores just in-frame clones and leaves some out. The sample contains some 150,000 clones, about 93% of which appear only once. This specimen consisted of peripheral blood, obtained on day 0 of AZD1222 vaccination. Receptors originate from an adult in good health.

The DNA for the CDR3 is TGCAGTGCTAGTACGGGCAGCTCCTACAATGAGCAGTTCTTC. This sequence encodes CSASTGSSYNEQFF. The chain links TRBV20-1 to TRBJ2-1, with unresolved D. Germline V gene lookup returns CDR1 DFQATT and CDR2 SNEGSKA (reference sequence). Trimming shortened V by 3 bases and J by 0 bases, and 9 bases separated the two germline ends. This CDR3 spans 14 amino acids.

The CDR3 DNA reads TGTGCCAGCAGTGACTTTGAGGACAGGGCCTACGAGCAGTACTTC. It translates to CASSDFEDRAYEQYF. The chain couples TRBV6-4 to TRBJ2-7, with 8 bases fitting TRBD1. The CDR3 is 15 residues long. Germline V gene sequence: CDR1 MRHNA, CDR2 SNTAGT. V trimming: 1 base; J trimming: 2 bases; junction bases outside the gene matches: 4.

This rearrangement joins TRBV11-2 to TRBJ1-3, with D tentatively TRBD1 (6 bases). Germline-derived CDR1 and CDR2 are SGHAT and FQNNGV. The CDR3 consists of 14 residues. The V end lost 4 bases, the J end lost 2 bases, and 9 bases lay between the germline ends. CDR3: CASSSRGPGNTIYF. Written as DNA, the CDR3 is TGTGCCAGCAGCTCCCGGGGGCCTGGAAACACCATATATTTT.

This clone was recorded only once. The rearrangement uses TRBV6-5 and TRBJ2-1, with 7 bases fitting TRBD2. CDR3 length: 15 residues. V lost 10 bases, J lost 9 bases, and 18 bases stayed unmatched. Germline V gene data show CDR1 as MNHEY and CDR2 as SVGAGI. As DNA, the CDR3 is TGTGCCACCCGAGGGGAGGGGCTCGCAGTCGGTGAGCAGTTCTTC. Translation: CATRGEGLAVGEQFF.

The CDR3 here is CASSPQGPYNEQFF. The CDR3 DNA follows: TGTGCCAGCAGCCCCCAGGGGCCATACAATGAGCAGTTCTTC. This sequence joins TRBV16 and TRBJ2-1, with a possible D match to TRBD1 (6 bases). Germline-derived CDR1 and CDR2 are KGHSY and FQNENV. V was trimmed by 4 bases and J by 4 bases, leaving 11 bases between them. The CDR3 is 14 residues long.

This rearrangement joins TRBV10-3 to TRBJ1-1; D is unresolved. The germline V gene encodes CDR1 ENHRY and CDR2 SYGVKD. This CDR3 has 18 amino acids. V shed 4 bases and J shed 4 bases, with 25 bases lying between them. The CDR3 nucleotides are TGTGCCATCAGTGGGTCCGGTTCCCTCTCTGGGCCTGCCACTGAAGCTTTCTTT. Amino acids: CAISGSGSLSGPATEAFF.

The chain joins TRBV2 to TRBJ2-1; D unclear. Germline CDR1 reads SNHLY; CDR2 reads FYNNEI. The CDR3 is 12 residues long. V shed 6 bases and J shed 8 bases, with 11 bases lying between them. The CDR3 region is CASSGLNHEQFF. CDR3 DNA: TGTGCCAGCAGCGGCTTAAACCATGAGCAGTTCTTC.

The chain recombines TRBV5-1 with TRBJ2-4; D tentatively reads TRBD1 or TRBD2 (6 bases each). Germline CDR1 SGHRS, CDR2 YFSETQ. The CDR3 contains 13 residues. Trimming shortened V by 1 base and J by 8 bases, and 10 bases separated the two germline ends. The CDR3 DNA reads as TGCGCCAGCAGCTTGCGGGGGCGGGACATTCAGTACTTC. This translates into CASSLRGRDIQYF.

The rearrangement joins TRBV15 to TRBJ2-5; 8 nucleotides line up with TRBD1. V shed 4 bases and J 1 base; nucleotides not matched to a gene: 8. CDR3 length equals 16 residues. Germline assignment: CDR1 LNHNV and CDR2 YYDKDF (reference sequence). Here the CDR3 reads CATSILTGVSQETQYF. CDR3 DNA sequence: TGTGCCACCAGCATACTGACAGGGGTGTCCCAAGAGACCCAGTACTTC.